A single sample is the source of the 7 T cell receptor beta chains below, sequenced in a study of shared clonotypes between healthy human individuals (dated by TCRdb to the early 2020s). Library preparation used the immunoSEQ multiplex PCR assay. The clones in this table, taken by TCRdb from immuneACCESS, are in-frame only. Not every clone is retained; where verified, under half of the shortfall comes from an unresolved V gene, and the cause of the rest is unknown. The sample yields 2,100,000 or so clones; more than 90% were counted once. The top ten clones comprise 0.1% to 0.15% of the sample. The specimen was naive CD4+ T cells sorted from blood. The cell subset or site label for this specimen denotes: CD45RA+ positively selected. The receptors shown here come from a man aged 18 to 30 in good health.

This chain connects TRBV2 to TRBJ2-2, with 7 nucleotides matching TRBD1. The CDR3 covers 15 residues. V dropped 8 bases and J dropped 5; count of bases not matched to a gene: 11. Germline CDR1 SNHLY, CDR2 FYNNEI. CDR3 DNA: TGTGCCAGCCTTCGACAGGGTGGGAGTACCGGGGAGCTGTTTTTT. Translating it yields CASLRQGGSTGELFF.

The chain employs TRBV7-2 and TRBJ1-5; no firm D call. Germline V gives CDR1 SGHTA, CDR2 FQGNSA. This CDR3 spans 15 amino acids. Trimming left V 5 bases short and J 4 bases short, with 15 bases between. CDR3 DNA: TGTGCCAGCAGCCCCCTCGGGCAGAAGAATCAGCCCCAGCATTTT. Amino acids: CASSPLGQKNQPQHF. Full variable domain (remainder filled in from reference TRBV7-2 and TRBJ1-5): GAGVSQSPSNKVTEKGKDVELRCDPISGHTALYWYRQSLGQGLEFLIYFQGNSAPDKSGLPSDRFSAERTGGSVSTLTIQRTQQEDSAVYLCASSPLGQKNQPQHFGDGTRLSIL.

The rearrangement joins TRBV5-1 to TRBJ2-1; the D is unclear. The CDR3 extends over 16 amino acids. In germline, CDR1 is SGHRS, CDR2 YFSETQ. V lost 0 bases to trimming and J lost 2 bases, with 12 bases between them. The CDR3 sequence: CASSLAPTTPYNEQFF. The DNA for the CDR3 is TGCGCCAGCAGCTTGGCGCCCACAACTCCCTACAATGAGCAGTTCTTC. Full variable domain (remainder filled in from reference TRBV5-1 and TRBJ2-1): KAGVTQTPRYLIKTRGQQVTLSCSPISGHRSVSWYQQTPGQGLQFLFEYFSETQRNKGNFPGRFSGRQFSNSRSEMNVSTLELGDSALYLCASSLAPTTPYNEQFFGPGTRLTVL.

The chain links TRBV5-4 to TRBJ2-1; D is undetermined. The V gene's germline CDR1 is SGHNT and CDR2 YYREEE (reference sequence). V gave up 2 bases and J gave up 6 bases, with 9 bases separating them. The CDR3 length is 13 residues. CDR3 sequence (DNA): TGTGCCAGCAGCTTACGTCAAATCAATGAGCAGTTCTTC. Protein: CASSLRQINEQFF.

The rearrangement links TRBV5-8 to TRBJ1-4, with TRBD1 identical over 7 bases. J gave up 7 bases and V 1 base, and 7 bases lay outside the gene matches. The germline V gene has CDR1 SGHTS and CDR2 YDEGEE. The CDR3 length is 15 residues. The CDR3 sequence is CASSLSGTVGEKLFF. DNA of the CDR3: TGTGCCAGCAGCTTGTCCGGGACAGTAGGTGAAAAACTGTTTTTT.

This chain joins TRBV28 and TRBJ1-1; D gene ambiguous. Germline assignment: CDR1 MDHEN and CDR2 SYDVKM. There are 16 residues in the CDR3. V was pared by 7 bases and J by 1 base, with 19 bases between. The CDR3 is CASILPGGRGNTEAFF. CDR3 DNA: TGTGCCAGCATCCTCCCTGGAGGGCGCGGGAACACTGAAGCTTTCTTT.

The chain has TRBV18 and TRBJ2-7, with D perhaps being TRBD1 or TRBD2 (5 bases each). Germline values: CDR1 KGHSH, CDR2 LQKENI. V lost 6 bases to trimming and J lost 0 bases, with 21 bases between them. The CDR3 is 17 amino acids. This chain's CDR3 is CASSIERPGHSSYEQYF. The CDR3 coding sequence is TGTGCCAGCTCCATCGAACGCCCGGGGCACAGCTCCTACGAGCAGTACTTC.